This T cell receptor beta chain is from a study of blood T cell repertoires in COVID-19. About the study: There were acute and convalescent COVID-19 samples, and they came from the United States, Italy and Spain. T cells, B-cell-depleted T cells, or PBMCs provided the cDNA or gDNA that served as material.

In the authors' methods: For nucleated cells, counts were estimated from reference gene primer amplification. Sequencing used immunoSEQ multiplex PCR; TCRdb keeps in-frame clones, though not all of them. V, J and clone size were drawn from that table, and D and trimming were deduced from the DNA. In the table there are 370,000 or so clones, around 84% of which are singletons. Germline CDR1 is MDHEN and CDR2 is SYDVKM. V gave up 5 bases and J gave up 8 bases, with 12 bases separating them. There are 12 residues in the CDR3. Material: peripheral blood. This TCR came from a human donor with acute or convalescent COVID-19. The donor label of this sample is uncertain. The chain carries TRBV28 and TRBJ1-2; D uncertain. The CDR3 reads CASSITVRGYTF. DNA of the CDR3: TGTGCCAGCAGTATTACAGTCCGGGGCTACACCTTC.